This TCR beta chain was captured in a study of T cell responses to AZD1222 COVID-19 vaccine. TCRdb keeps only in-frame clones here, not all; method: immunoSEQ multiplex PCR. Of 95,000 to 100,000 clones in the sample, around 87% were seen once. Study results and caveats: Scientists sampled the repertoires only once the peak T cell response had passed.

Notes on this clone: Its antigen is unidentified.

The sample here was peripheral blood, taken 28 days after the second AZD1222 dose. The receptor was isolated from an adult who received the AZD1222 COVID-19 vaccine.

The CDR3 bases are TGTGCCAGCAGCTCGCGGGACTCCTACAATGAGCAGTTCTTC. Its protein is CASSSRDSYNEQFF. V and J are TRBV7-3 and TRBJ2-1; a weak D match, TRBD2 (6 bases). The CDR3 contains 14 residues. The V end was cut by 4 bases, the J end by 0 bases, with 7 bases between. Germline CDR1 and CDR2: SGHTA and FQGTGA.